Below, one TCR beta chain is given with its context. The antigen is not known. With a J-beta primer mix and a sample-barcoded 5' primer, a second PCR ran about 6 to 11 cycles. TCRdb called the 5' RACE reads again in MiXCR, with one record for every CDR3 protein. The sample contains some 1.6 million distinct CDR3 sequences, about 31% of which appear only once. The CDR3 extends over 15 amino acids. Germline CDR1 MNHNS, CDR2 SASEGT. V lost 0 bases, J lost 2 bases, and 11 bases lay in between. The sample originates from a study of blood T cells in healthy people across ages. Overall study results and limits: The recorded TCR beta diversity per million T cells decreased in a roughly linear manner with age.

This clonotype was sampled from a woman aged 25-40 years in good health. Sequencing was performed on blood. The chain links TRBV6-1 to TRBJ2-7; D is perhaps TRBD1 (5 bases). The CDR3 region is CASSEAYLGAYEQYF. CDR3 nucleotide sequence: TGTGCCAGCAGTGAAGCGTACTTAGGGGCCTACGAGCAGTACTTC.